The source of this TCR beta chain is a study of control samples from healthy donors and cancer patients. The CDR3 has 16 amino acids. V lost 5 bases, J lost 1 base, and 5 bases stayed unmatched. CDR1 and CDR2 (germline): SEHNR, FQNEAQ (reference sequence). Sequencing was performed with immunoSEQ multiplex PCR; in TCRdb, only in-frame clones are kept and a portion is missing. The sample has 120,000 or so clones, approximately 90% seen once; the top ten hold around 3.9%. This sequence joins TRBV7-9 and TRBJ2-2; 9 bases are a match to TRBD1. The source of this sequence is a woman aged 60-75 years with lung cancer. The material sequenced was PBMCs. CDR3 region: CASSTPGQGNTGELFF. The CDR3 DNA sequence: TGTGCCAGCAGCACCCCGGGACAGGGGAACACCGGGGAGCTGTTTTTT.